This note documents a single T cell receptor beta chain sequence. The sample carries other DNA sequences with the same CDR3. The data are from a study of shared clonotypes between healthy human individuals. Profiling relied on immunoSEQ multiplex PCR, and the TCRdb table lists in-frame clones only, not all of them. The sample holds 2 million to 2.5 million clones, more than 85% seen once. The sequence was obtained from a man younger than 30 in good health. Some clones in this sample may be carry-over from other donors' samples. Sequenced input: naive CD4+ T cells from PBMCs. Documented subset: CD45RA+ positively selected.

Written as DNA, the CDR3 is TGCGCCAGCAGCTTGGCGGCCCTGAACACTGAAGCTTTCTTT. As protein: CASSLAALNTEAFF. V is TRBV5-1 and J is TRBJ1-1; D is uncertain. From germline, CDR1 is SGHRS and CDR2 YFSETQ. The CDR3 totals 14 residues. V was trimmed by 0 bases and J by 0 bases, leaving 6 bases between them.